Reported below is one T cell receptor beta chain. The study amplified TCR beta CDR3 regions using RNA transcripts. Second-round multiplex PCR came after first-round RT-PCR with HTBI primers. TCRdb fed the multiplex PCR reads into MiXCR, producing one record per CDR3 protein. The table records 500,000 to 800,000 distinct CDR3 sequences, about two fifths of them present only once. The sample comes from a study of Graves' ophthalmopathy and Graves' hyperthyroidism. The CDR3 runs 11 residues. The germline gives CDR1 DFQATT, CDR2 SNEGSKA (reference sequence). The specimen was peripheral blood. The J gene is TRBJ2-2, the V gene TRBV20-1; TRBD1 matches 7 bases. This TCR was recovered from an adult man with Graves' ophthalmopathy. The chain's CDR3 is CSSQGPGELFF. In DNA, the CDR3 is TGCAGCTCACAGGGGCCCGGGGAGCTGTTTTTT.